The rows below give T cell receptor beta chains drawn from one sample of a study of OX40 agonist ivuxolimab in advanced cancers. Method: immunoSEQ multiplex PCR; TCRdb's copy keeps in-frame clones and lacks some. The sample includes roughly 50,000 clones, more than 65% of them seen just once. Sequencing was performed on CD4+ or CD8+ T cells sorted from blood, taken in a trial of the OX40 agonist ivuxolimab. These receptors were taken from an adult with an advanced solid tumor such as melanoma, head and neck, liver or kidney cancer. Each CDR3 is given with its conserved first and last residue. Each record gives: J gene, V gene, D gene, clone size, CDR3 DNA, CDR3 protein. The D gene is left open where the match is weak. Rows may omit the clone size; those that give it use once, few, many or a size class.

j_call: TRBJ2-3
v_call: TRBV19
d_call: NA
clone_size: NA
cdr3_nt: TGTGCCAGTAGGAAAACCCCGGGACAAGACTGGCTTAGCACAGATACGCAGTATTTT
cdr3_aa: CASRKTPGQDWLSTDTQYF

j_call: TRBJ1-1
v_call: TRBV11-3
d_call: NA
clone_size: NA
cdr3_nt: TGTGCCAGCAGCTTCGACGGACCCGGGACTGAAGCTTTCTTT
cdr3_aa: CASSFDGPGTEAFF

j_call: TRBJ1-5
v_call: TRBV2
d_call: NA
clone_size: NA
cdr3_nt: TGTGCCAGCAATGACAGACCTAATCAGCCCCAGCATTTT
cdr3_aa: CASNDRPNQPQHF

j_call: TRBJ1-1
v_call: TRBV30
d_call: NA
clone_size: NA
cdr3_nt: TGTGCCTGGAGTCGAGTGGTTAACACTGAAGCTTTCTTT
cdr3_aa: CAWSRVVNTEAFF

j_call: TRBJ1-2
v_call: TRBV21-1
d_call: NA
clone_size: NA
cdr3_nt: TGTGCCAGCAGCAATGCCCCCGACCCTTTTTATGGCTACACCTTC
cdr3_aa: CASSNAPDPFYGYTF

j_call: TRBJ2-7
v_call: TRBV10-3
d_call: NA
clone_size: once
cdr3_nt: TGTGCCATTGGAGAGTACGAGCAGTACTTC
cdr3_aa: CAIGEYEQYF

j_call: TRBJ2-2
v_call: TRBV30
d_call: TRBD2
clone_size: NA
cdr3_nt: TGTGCCTGGAGTAGCGGGAGGGTATATACCGGGGAGCTGTTTTTT
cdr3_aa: CAWSSGRVYTGELFF

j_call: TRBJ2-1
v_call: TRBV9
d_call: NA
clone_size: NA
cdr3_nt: TGTGCCAGCAGCGTGGGTGGGGTTCTGGGGAATGAGCAGTTCTTC
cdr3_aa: CASSVGGVLGNEQFF

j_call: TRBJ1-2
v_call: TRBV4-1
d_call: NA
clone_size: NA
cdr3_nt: TGCGCCAGCAGCCAAGATGGACAGCCAAACTATGGCTACACCTTC
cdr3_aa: CASSQDGQPNYGYTF

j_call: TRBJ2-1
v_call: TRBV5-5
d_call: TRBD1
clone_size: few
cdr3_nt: TGTGCCAGCAGCGACAGGGACTCCTACAATGAGCAGTTCTTC
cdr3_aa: CASSDRDSYNEQFF

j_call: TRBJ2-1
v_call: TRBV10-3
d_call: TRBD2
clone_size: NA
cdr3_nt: TGTGCCATCAGCCGGACTAGCGGGAGGACTAATGAGCAGTTCTTC
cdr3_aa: CAISRTSGRTNEQFF

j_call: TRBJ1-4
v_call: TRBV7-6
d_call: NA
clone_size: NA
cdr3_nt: TGTGCCAGCAGCCCCTCGCCCGCAACTAATGAAAAACTGTTTTTT
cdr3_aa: CASSPSPATNEKLFF

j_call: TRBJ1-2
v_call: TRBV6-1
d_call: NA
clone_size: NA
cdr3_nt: TGTGCCAGCAGTGATCCTAGGGCGACAGGCAACTATGGCTACACCTTC
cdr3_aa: CASSDPRATGNYGYTF

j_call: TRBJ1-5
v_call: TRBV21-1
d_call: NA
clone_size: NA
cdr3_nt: TGTGCCAGCACCGAGCCCGGGGACCCTAGGGGGCCCCAGCATTTT
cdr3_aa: CASTEPGDPRGPQHF

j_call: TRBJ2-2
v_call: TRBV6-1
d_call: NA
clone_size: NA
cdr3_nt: TGTGCCAGCAGGCCCAGGAATGGGGCCGGGGAGCTGTTTTTT
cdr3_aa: CASRPRNGAGELFF

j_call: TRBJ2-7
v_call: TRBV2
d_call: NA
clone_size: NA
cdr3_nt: TGTGCCAGCAGCTTCTCTTTTGGGACCGGGCGGGAGCAGTACTTC
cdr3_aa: CASSFSFGTGREQYF

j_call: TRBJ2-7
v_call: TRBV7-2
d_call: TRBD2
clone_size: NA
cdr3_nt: TGTGCCAGCAGGGGGGGGACGGATTACTACGAGCAGTACTTC
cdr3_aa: CASRGGTDYYEQYF

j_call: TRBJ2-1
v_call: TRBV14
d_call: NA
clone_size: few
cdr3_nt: TGTGCCAGCAGCCAAGATCAGGGGTGGGTTCTAGCGGACTACAATGAGCAGTTCTTC
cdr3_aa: CASSQDQGWVLADYNEQFF

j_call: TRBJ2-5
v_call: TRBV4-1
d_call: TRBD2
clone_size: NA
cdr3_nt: TGCGCCAGCAGCCCCCGGGTAGCGGGGGTAGAGACCCAGTACTTC
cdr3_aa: CASSPRVAGVETQYF

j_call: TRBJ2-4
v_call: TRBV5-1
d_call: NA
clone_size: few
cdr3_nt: TGCGCCAGCAGCTTGGCCGCTAGCGCGGCCAAAAACATTCAGTACTTC
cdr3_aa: CASSLAASAAKNIQYF

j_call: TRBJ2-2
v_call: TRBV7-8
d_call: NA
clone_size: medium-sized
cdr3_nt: TGTGCCAGCAGCTCCTCGGGCCAGTTCGGGGAGCTGTTTTTT
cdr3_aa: CASSSSGQFGELFF

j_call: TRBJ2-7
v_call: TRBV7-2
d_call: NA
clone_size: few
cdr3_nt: TGTGCCAGCAGCACCCTCCGGTACGAGCAGTACTTC
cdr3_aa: CASSTLRYEQYF

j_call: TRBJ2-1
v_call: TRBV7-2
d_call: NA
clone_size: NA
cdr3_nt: TGTGCCAGCAGTAGGCTAGGGTGGGGCAATGAGCAGTTCTTC
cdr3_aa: CASSRLGWGNEQFF

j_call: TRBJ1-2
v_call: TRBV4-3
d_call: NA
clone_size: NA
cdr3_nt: TGCGCCAGCAGCCAAGTAGTATACAGCGGCTATGGCTACACCTTC
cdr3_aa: CASSQVVYSGYGYTF

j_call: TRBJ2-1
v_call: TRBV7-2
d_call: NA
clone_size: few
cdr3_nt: TGTGCCAGCAGCTTAGACTCCTACAATGAGCAGTTCTTC
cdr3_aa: CASSLDSYNEQFF

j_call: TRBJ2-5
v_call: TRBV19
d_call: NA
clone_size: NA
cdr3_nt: TGTGCCAGTAGACCCGGTAGGGAGCACGAGACCCAGTACTTC
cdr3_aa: CASRPGREHETQYF

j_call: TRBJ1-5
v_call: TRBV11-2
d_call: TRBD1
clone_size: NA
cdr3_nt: TGTGCCAGCAGCTTAGGGGGACAGGGTTATCAGCCCCAGCATTTT
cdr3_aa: CASSLGGQGYQPQHF

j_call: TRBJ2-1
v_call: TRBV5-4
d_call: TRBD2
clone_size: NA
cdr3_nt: TGTGCCAGCAGCCCAGGGACTAGCGCCGGCAATGAGCAGTTCTTC
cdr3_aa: CASSPGTSAGNEQFF